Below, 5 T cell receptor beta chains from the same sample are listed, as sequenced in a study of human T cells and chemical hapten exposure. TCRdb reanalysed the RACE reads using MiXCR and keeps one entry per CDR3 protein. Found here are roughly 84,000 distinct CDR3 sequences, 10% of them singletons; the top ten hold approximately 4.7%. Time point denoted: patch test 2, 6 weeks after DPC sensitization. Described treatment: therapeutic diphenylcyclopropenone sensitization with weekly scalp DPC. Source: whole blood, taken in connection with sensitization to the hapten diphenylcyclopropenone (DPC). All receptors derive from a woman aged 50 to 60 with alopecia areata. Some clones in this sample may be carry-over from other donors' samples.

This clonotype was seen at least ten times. CDR3 sequence: CASSADRAVGTEAFF. CDR3 sequence (DNA): TGTGCCAGCAGTGCGGACAGGGCGGTTGGCACTGAAGCTTTCTTT. J is TRBJ1-1 and V is TRBV12-3 or TRBV12-4; TRBD1 aligns across 8 bases. With 5 bases clipped from V and 4 bases from J, the junction kept 9 bases outside the gene matches. The CDR3 is 15 residues long.

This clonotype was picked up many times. This CDR3 is CASSQGRRTVSEQYF. The CDR3 DNA is TGTGCCAGCAGCCAGGGACGCAGGACAGTCAGCGAGCAGTACTTC. V and J are TRBV3-1 and TRBJ2-7; D might be TRBD1 (6 bases). The V end lost 3 bases, the J end lost 6 bases, and 18 bases lay between the germline ends. The CDR3 totals 15 residues. The germline gives CDR1 LGHDT, CDR2 YNNKEL (reference sequence).

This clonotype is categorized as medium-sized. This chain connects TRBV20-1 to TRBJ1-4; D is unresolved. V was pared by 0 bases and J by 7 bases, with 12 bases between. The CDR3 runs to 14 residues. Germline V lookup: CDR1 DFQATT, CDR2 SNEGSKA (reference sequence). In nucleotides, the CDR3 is TGCAGTGCTAGAGATGGAGTTCGGAGTGAAAAACTGTTTTTT. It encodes CSARDGVRSEKLFF.

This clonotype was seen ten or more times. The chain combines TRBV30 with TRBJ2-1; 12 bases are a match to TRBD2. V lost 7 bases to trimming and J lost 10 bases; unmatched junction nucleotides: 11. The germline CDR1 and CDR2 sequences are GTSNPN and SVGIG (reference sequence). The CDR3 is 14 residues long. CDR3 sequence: CASLTSGSLREQFF. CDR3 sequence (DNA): TGTGCCTCCTTGACTAGCGGGAGCCTCAGGGAGCAGTTCTTC.

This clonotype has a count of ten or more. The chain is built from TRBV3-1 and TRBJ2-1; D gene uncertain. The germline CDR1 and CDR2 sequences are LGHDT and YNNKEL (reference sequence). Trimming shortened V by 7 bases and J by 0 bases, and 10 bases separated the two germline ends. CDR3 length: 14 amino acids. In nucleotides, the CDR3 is TGTGCCAGCACCATCGCCCGCTCCTACAATGAGCAGTTCTTC. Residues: CASTIARSYNEQFF.